These T cell receptor beta chains were read from a single sample in a study of T-cell reconstitution after alpha-beta-depleted transplantation in children. TCRdb passed the PCR reads through MiXCR, listing each CDR3 protein once. This table has some 310,000 distinct CDR3 sequences, approximately 20% appearing once. The material was PBMCs, mostly from graft donor cells, obtained 180 days after TCRalphabeta/CD19-depleted stem cell transplant. The receptors come from a male patient aged 5 to 17 who had a stem cell transplant for acute lymphoblastic leukemia, so the T cells may come from the graft donor. CDR3s include the opening cysteine and the closing phenylalanine or tryptophan. The D gene is left open where the match is weak. Clone size is stated in some rows and not others, as once, few, many or a class when expanded.

abundance	v_gene	j_gene	d_gene	CDR3nt	CDR3aa
.	TRBV5-1	TRBJ2-3	TRBD2	TGCGCCAGCAGCGCGCCGCTCGGACTAGCGGGAAACACAGATACGCAGTATTTT	CASSAPLGLAGNTDTQYF
.	TRBV10-3	TRBJ2-3	.	TGTGCCATCAGTGAAGGCGGTCCCACAGATACGCAGTATTTT	CAISEGGPTDTQYF
.	TRBV3-1	TRBJ2-3	TRBD2	TGTGCCAGCAGCCCGCTCGCTCGACTAGCGGGAGAGGAGGTGACAGATACGCAGTATTTT	CASSPLARLAGEEVTDTQYF
many	TRBV7-9	TRBJ2-7	.	TGTGCCAGCAGCTTAGGGGCCTACGAGCAGTACTTC	CASSLGAYEQYF
.	TRBV9	TRBJ2-2	.	TGTGCCAGCAGCCCCATGGAACGTGCGCTGTTTTTT	CASSPMERALFF
.	TRBV3-1	TRBJ2-7	.	TGTGCCAGCAGCCCGTGGACCAACCGCTACGAGCAGTACTTC	CASSPWTNRYEQYF
.	TRBV7-2	TRBJ2-5	.	TGTGCCAGCAGCTTAGTGGGAGGAGCCCCTTTCCAAGAGACCCAGTACTTC	CASSLVGGAPFQETQYF
many	TRBV20-1	TRBJ2-2	.	TGCAGTGCTAGAGGAATTTACGGGAGAGGTACCGGGGAGCTGTTTTTT	CSARGIYGRGTGELFF
.	TRBV5-1	TRBJ2-3	.	TGCGCCAGCAGCCTGGGACGGGTAGATACGCAGTATTTT	CASSLGRVDTQYF
few	TRBV4-1	TRBJ2-5	TRBD2	TGCGCCAGCAGCCAAGACCCTCGGACTAGCGGCCCTTCCAAGTACTTC	CASSQDPRTSGPSKYF
.	TRBV7-6	TRBJ2-3	TRBD2	TGTGCCAGCAGCTCCTGGACTAGCGGCGATACGCAGTATTTT	CASSSWTSGDTQYF
.	TRBV13	TRBJ1-3	TRBD1	TGTGCCAGCAGCCGGGACAGGGAGGTAAACTCTGGAAACACCATATATTTT	CASSRDREVNSGNTIYF
few	TRBV9	TRBJ2-1	TRBD2	TGTGCCAGCAGCGCCCCCCTCGTAGCGGGCTTCTACAATGAGCAGTTCTTC	CASSAPLVAGFYNEQFF
.	TRBV27	TRBJ2-3	.	TGTGCCAGCAGTCCCTGGGACACAACCCCCACAGATACGCAGTATTTT	CASSPWDTTPTDTQYF
few	TRBV5-1	TRBJ1-6	.	TGCGCCAGCAGCGCGTTGCCAGAAAATTCACCCCTCCACTTT	CASSALPENSPLHF
.	TRBV7-7	TRBJ1-3	.	TGTGCCAGCAGCTATGACAACTCTGGAAACACCATATATTTT	CASSYDNSGNTIYF
.	TRBV27	TRBJ1-1	TRBD1	TGTGCCAGCAGTTTATCCGTGACAGGGGGGAACACTGAAGCTTTCTTT	CASSLSVTGGNTEAFF
few	TRBV24-1	TRBJ2-7	TRBD1	TGTGCCACCAGTGACAAACCTGGACAGGGGCGCTACGAGCAGTACTTC	CATSDKPGQGRYEQYF
few	TRBV9	TRBJ2-3	.	TGTGCCAGCAGCGTAGCCGGAAGCACAGATACGCAGTATTTT	CASSVAGSTDTQYF
.	TRBV7-6	TRBJ1-2	TRBD1	TGTGCCAGCAGCTTAAGGGACAGGGGGCGCCGAAGTAACTATGGCTACACCTTC	CASSLRDRGRRSNYGYTF
.	TRBV20-1	TRBJ2-7	.	TGCAGTGCTAGAGGGGACCTATACGAGCAGTACTTC	CSARGDLYEQYF
few	TRBV10-1	TRBJ2-3	.	TGCGCCAGCAGTGAGGAGCGGCCCACAGATACGCAGTATTTT	CASSEERPTDTQYF
few	TRBV6-6	TRBJ2-7	.	TGTGCCAGCAGTCAGGGTTTAGTCCACGAGCAGTACTTC	CASSQGLVHEQYF
few	TRBV5-1	TRBJ2-3	.	TGCGCCAGCAGCACCCCTAGCACAGATACGCAGTATTTT	CASSTPSTDTQYF
once	TRBV6-1	TRBJ1-2	TRBD1	TGTGCCAGCAGTCCCTGGGTTTCGACAGGGAAAGTGGGCTATGGCTACACCTTC	CASSPWVSTGKVGYGYTF
few	TRBV12-3/TRBV12-4	TRBJ2-3	TRBD2	TGTGCCAGCAGTTCCCCGACTAGCGGGAGTAGAATAGATACGCAGTATTTT	CASSSPTSGSRIDTQYF
few	TRBV7-3	TRBJ2-2	TRBD1	TGTGCCAGTTCCCACCGGGACAGGGGGTCCGGGGAGCTGTTTTTT	CASSHRDRGSGELFF
many	TRBV12-3/TRBV12-4	TRBJ2-7	.	TGTGCCAGCAGTTTAGGTAGCGCCCCCTACGAGCAGTACTTC	CASSLGSAPYEQYF
few	TRBV15	TRBJ1-3	.	TGTGCCACCAGCAGAGATAGGGGGGCCTCTGGAAACACCATATATTTT	CATSRDRGASGNTIYF
.	TRBV25-1	TRBJ2-7	TRBD2	TGTGCCAGCAGTGGAGCTAGCGGGAGCCTTCGAAGCTCCTACGAGCAGTACTTC	CASSGASGSLRSSYEQYF
.	TRBV3-1	TRBJ2-7	TRBD2	TGTGCCAGCAGCCAAAGGTCTCGACTAGCGTTTCGCTACGAGCAGTACTTC	CASSQRSRLAFRYEQYF
.	TRBV20-1	TRBJ1-2	.	TGCAGTGCCCCAGGTTATGGCTACACCTTC	CSAPGYGYTF